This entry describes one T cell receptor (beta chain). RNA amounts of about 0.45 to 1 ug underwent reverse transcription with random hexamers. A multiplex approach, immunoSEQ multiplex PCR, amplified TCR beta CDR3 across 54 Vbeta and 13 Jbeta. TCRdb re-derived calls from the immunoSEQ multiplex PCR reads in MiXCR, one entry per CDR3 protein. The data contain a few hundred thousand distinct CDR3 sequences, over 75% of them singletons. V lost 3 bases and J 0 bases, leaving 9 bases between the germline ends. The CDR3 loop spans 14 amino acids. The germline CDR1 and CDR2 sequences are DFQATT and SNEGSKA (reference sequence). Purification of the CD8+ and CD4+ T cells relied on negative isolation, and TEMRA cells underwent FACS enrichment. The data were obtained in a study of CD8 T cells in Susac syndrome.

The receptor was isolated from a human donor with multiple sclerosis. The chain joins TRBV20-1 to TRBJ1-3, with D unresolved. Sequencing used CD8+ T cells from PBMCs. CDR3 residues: CSASDRSSGNTIYF. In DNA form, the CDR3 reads TGCAGTGCTAGTGACCGAAGCTCTGGAAACACCATATATTTT.